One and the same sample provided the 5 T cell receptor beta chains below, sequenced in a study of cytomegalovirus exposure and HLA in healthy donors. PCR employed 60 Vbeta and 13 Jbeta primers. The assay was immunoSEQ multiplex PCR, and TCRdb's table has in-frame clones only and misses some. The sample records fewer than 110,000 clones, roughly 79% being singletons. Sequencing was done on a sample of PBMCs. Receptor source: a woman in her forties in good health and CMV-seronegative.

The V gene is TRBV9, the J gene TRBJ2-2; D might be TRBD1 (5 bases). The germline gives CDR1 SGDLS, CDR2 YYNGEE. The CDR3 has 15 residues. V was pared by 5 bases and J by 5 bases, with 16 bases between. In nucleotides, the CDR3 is TGTGCCAGCAGAGCCACAGGCCTTGGAACCGGGGAGCTGTTTTTT. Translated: CASRATGLGTGELFF.

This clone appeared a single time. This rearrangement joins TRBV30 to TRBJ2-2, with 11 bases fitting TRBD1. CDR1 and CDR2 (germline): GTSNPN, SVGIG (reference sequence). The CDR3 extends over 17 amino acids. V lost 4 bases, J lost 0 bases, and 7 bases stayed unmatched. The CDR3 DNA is TGTGCCTGGATACCGGGACAGGGGGTATCGAACACCGGGGAGCTGTTTTTT. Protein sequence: CAWIPGQGVSNTGELFF.

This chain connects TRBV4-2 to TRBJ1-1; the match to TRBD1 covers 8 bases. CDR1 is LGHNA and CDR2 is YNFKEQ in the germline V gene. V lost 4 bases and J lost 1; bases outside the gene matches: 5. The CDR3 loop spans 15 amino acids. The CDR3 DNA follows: TGTGCCAGCAGCCCGCCGACAGGGGAGAACACTGAAGCTTTCTTT. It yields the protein CASSPPTGENTEAFF.

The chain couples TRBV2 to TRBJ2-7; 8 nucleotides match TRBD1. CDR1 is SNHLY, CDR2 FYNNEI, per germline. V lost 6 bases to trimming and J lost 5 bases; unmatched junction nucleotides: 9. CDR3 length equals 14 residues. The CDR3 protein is CASRETGAVNEQYF. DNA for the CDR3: TGTGCCAGCAGGGAGACAGGGGCGGTCAACGAGCAGTACTTC.

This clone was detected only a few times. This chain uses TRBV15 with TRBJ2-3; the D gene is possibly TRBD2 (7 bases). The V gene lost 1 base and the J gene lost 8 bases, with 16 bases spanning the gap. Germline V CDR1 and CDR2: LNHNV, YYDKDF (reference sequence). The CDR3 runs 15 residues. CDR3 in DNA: TGTGCCACCAGCAGAGCTGGGAGGGGGGCTATTACGCAGTATTTT. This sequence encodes CATSRAGRGAITQYF.